This TCR beta chain is drawn from a study of CD8 T cells in ankylosing spondylitis. TCRdb called the 5' RACE reads again in MiXCR, with one record for every CDR3 protein. Of hundreds of thousands of distinct CDR3 sequences detected, about a sixth appear once; the ten largest clones hold approximately 46%. The CDR3 has 13 residues. From germline, CDR1 is MGHDK and CDR2 SYGVNS. V lost 3 bases to trimming and J lost 6 bases, with 8 bases between them. Comments on this clonotype: Its antigen is as yet unknown.

Study results and caveats: Reportedly, disease-linked clones are significantly enriched in ankylosing spondylitis patients' matched synovial fluid. Among TCR beta sequences, a motif of roughly 8 highly homologous variants appeared characteristic of ankylosing spondylitis blood.

Sequencing was performed on blood, either unsorted or a sorted T cell fraction (not recorded which). The V call is TRBV25-1, the J call TRBJ2-2; D is uncertain. The receptor was derived from a male donor with ankylosing spondylitis. This CDR3 is CASSESFSGELFF. In DNA, the CDR3 is TGTGCCAGCAGTGAGTCTTTCTCCGGGGAGCTGTTTTTT.